The 3 T cell receptor beta chains given below trace back to one sample, sequenced in a study of shared clonotypes between healthy human individuals. Libraries were prepared by immunoSEQ multiplex PCR; TCRdb keeps only in-frame clonotypes and omits some of them. Of 2.5 million or so clones in the sample, around 94% were seen once. Material: naive CD4+ T cells sorted from blood. Sample subset: CD45RA+ positively selected. These receptors came from a man between 18 and 35 years old in good health.

V is TRBV18 and J is TRBJ2-7, with TRBD2 matching over 8 bases. The ends lost 1 base at V and 6 bases at J; junction bases unmatched: 14. The CDR3 spans 17 residues. Germline V gene sequence: CDR1 KGHSH, CDR2 LQKENI. CDR3 in DNA: TGTGCCAGCTCACCACTAGATTTGGGCACTGCGGGGGGCGAGCAGTACTTC. It yields the protein CASSPLDLGTAGGEQYF.

This clone was recorded once. The gene calls are TRBV28 and TRBJ2-5, with 9 bases identical to TRBD2. The CDR3 runs 18 residues. V was clipped by 3 bases and J by 4 bases; unmatched bases: 15. Germline CDR1 reads MDHEN; CDR2 reads SYDVKM. The CDR3 nucleotides are TGTGCCAGCAGTTTTGAGGGAAGCGGGGGGCCCCTCCCAGAGACCCAGTACTTC. Encoded protein: CASSFEGSGGPLPETQYF.

J is TRBJ2-5 and V is TRBV2; TRBD1 matches 11 bases. V gave up 6 bases and J gave up 2 bases; unmatched junction bases: 5. Germline loops: CDR1 SNHLY, CDR2 FYNNEI. The CDR3 extends over 15 amino acids. The CDR3 bases are TGTGCCAGCAGCGGACAGGGGGCTCGGCAAGAGACCCAGTACTTC. This encodes CASSGQGARQETQYF.